These T cell receptor beta chains were read from a single sample in a study of regulatory T cells in long-lasting Graves disease. TCRdb re-analysed the multiplex PCR reads in MiXCR, keeping a single row per CDR3 protein. This sample has hundreds of thousands of distinct CDR3 sequences, with roughly 15% found just once. This same sample was also part of a study on T cells in Graves' hyperthyroidism and ophthalmopathy.

This sample comprised peripheral blood mononuclear cells (PBMCs), obtained at new diagnosis, from a patient treated with antithyroid drugs. The receptors stem from a woman in her 30s with Graves disease. Both conserved end residues are part of each CDR3. The D gene is left open where the match is weak. The size of a clone is reported for some rows only, either as once, few or many, or as a class for expanded clones.

V,D,length,J,size,DNA,CDR3
TRBV7-9,NA,15,TRBJ1-6,NA,TGTGCCAGCAGCTCTTTAAGCTCCTATAATTCACCCCTCCACTTT,CASSSLSSYNSPLHF
TRBV28,TRBD1,15,TRBJ2-5,many,TGTGCCAGCAGTCAGTGGGACAGGGTAGAAGAAACCCAGTACTTC,CASSQWDRVEETQYF
TRBV18,NA,14,TRBJ2-7,few,TGTGCCAGCTCACCAAAAACCGGGTTATACGAGCAGTACTTC,CASSPKTGLYEQYF
TRBV29-1,NA,15,TRBJ2-5,many,TGCAGCGTAACAAGATCGGGGACCGGGGGAGAGACCCAGTACTTC,CSVTRSGTGGETQYF
TRBV18,TRBD2,14,TRBJ2-5,NA,TGTGCCAGCTTTCCGGGACTAGCACGCGAGACCCAGTACTTC,CASFPGLARETQYF
TRBV3-1,TRBD2,16,TRBJ2-7,NA,TGTGCCAGCAGCGATACACCGGGGGGGAGCTCCTACGAGCAGTACTTC,CASSDTPGGSSYEQYF
TRBV20-1,TRBD1,13,TRBJ1-1,many,TGCAGTGCCAAGGACAGGCGGTACACTGAAGCTTTCTTT,CSAKDRRYTEAFF
TRBV28,NA,14,TRBJ1-5,many,TGTGCCAGCAGTTTGGACAGTTGGGAAGGGCCCCAGCATTTT,CASSLDSWEGPQHF
TRBV5-1,NA,18,TRBJ2-2,few,TGCGCCAGCTCTCAGGGCGGGGACCCCCGTATTTGGACCGGGGAGCTGTTTTTT,CASSQGGDPRIWTGELFF
TRBV7-8,TRBD2,15,TRBJ2-7,many,TGTGCCAGCAGCCCGCACGATAGCGGGAATTACGAGCAGTACTTC,CASSPHDSGNYEQYF
TRBV6-1,NA,15,TRBJ2-7,many,TGTGCCAGCAGTGAAAGTGCGGCGGCGCGCTCCGAGCAGTACTTC,CASSESAAARSEQYF
TRBV28,TRBD1,18,TRBJ1-5,many,TGTGCCAGCAATGGGGGGGTTTTCACAGGGGGCTTGAATCAGCCCCAGCATTTT,CASNGGVFTGGLNQPQHF
TRBV2,NA,14,TRBJ2-2,many,TGTGCCAGCATTGGGGGGTTGGGGACCGGGGAGCTGTTTTTT,CASIGGLGTGELFF
TRBV5-1,NA,15,TRBJ2-3,many,TGCGCCACACACCCGTTCCCTAGGGGCACAGATACGCAGTATTTT,CATHPFPRGTDTQYF
TRBV20-1,TRBD2,16,TRBJ2-3,many,TGCAGTGCTAGAGATCTGGCGGGAGGGCCAACAGATACGCAGTATTTT,CSARDLAGGPTDTQYF
TRBV2,TRBD1,17,TRBJ1-5,NA,TGTGCCAGCAGTAGGGGGTTAGGGACAGGGAGAAATCAGCCCCAGCATTTT,CASSRGLGTGRNQPQHF
TRBV30,NA,14,TRBJ2-2,many,TGTGCCGGAAACTCTGGTGTACGCACCGGGGAGCTGTTTTTT,CAGNSGVRTGELFF
TRBV18,TRBD2,16,TRBJ2-5,NA,TGTGCCAGCAGTCCGGGACTAGCGGCAAGACAAGAGACCCAGTACTTC,CASSPGLAARQETQYF
TRBV5-6,NA,14,TRBJ1-4,few,TGTGCCAGCAGCCCCCGACAGACAAATGAAAAACTGTTTTTT,CASSPRQTNEKLFF
TRBV27,TRBD2,15,TRBJ2-2,many,TGTGCCAGCAGCTTTAGCGGGAGGGCCGACGGGGAGCTGTTTTTT,CASSFSGRADGELFF
TRBV19,NA,13,TRBJ1-5,NA,TGTGCCAGTAGTATAGATTCAGTCCGGGCCCAGCATTTT,CASSIDSVRAQHF
TRBV29-1,NA,13,TRBJ1-2,many,TGCAGCGTTGAAGAACCCTACAGCAACGGCTACACCTTC,CSVEEPYSNGYTF
TRBV5-1,NA,15,TRBJ1-1,few,TGCGCCAGCAGCTATGGTGAGGGTGGGGACACTGAAGCTTTCTTT,CASSYGEGGDTEAFF
TRBV20-1,NA,12,TRBJ2-7,many,TGCAGTGCTAGTCCCCGGGCGGACGAGCAGTACTTC,CSASPRADEQYF
TRBV6-2/TRBV6-3,NA,15,TRBJ2-3,NA,TGTGCCAGCAGGCAGGGAGCGGGTCGCACAGATACGCAGTATTTT,CASRQGAGRTDTQYF
TRBV9,NA,14,TRBJ1-1,NA,TGTGCCAGCACCCCCCCACCACTGAACACTGAAGCTTCCTTT,CASTPPPLNTEASF
TRBV13,NA,14,TRBJ2-3,many,TGTGCCAGCAGCTTCCTGATAAGCACAGATACGCAGTATTTT,CASSFLISTDTQYF
TRBV19,TRBD2,17,TRBJ2-3,many,TGTGCCAGTAGTCCTACGACTAGCGGGAGGAGCGCAGATACGCAGTATTTT,CASSPTTSGRSADTQYF
TRBV12-3/TRBV12-4,NA,15,TRBJ1-3,many,TGTGCCAGCAGTTTCCTCAGGGACGTATTTACCACCATATATTTT,CASSFLRDVFTTIYF
TRBV4-1,NA,12,TRBJ2-1,NA,TGCGCCAGCAGCCAAGATCGCAGTGAGCAGTTCTTC,CASSQDRSEQFF
TRBV12-3/TRBV12-4,NA,17,TRBJ2-1,few,TGTGCCAGCAGTCCGCCGACAGCCCACAGCTCCTACAATGAGCAGTTCTTC,CASSPPTAHSSYNEQFF
TRBV30,NA,11,TRBJ1-1,many,TGTGCCTGGAGTCAGGTTTCTGAAGCTTTCTTT,CAWSQVSEAFF
TRBV5-5,NA,18,TRBJ2-3,NA,TGTGCCAGCAGCTTGGCCGTTTTGAGGGGGGATAGCACAGATACGCAGTATTTT,CASSLAVLRGDSTDTQYF
TRBV27,TRBD2,15,TRBJ2-3,few,TGTGCCAGCAGTTTACCTAGCGGGAGAGAAGATACGCAGTATTTT,CASSLPSGREDTQYF
TRBV5-6,TRBD1,13,TRBJ1-3,NA,TGTGCCAGCATGTGGGACAGTGGAAACACCATATATTTT,CASMWDSGNTIYF
TRBV5-6,NA,13,TRBJ2-5,many,TGTGCCAGCAGCTTGGCCAGGCTTGAGACCCAGTACTTC,CASSLARLETQYF
TRBV20-1,NA,14,TRBJ1-4,NA,TGCAGTGCTCCCCGGTGGAGTGGCGATGAAAAACTGTTTTTT,CSAPRWSGDEKLFF
TRBV2,NA,15,TRBJ2-7,many,TGTGCCAGCAGTGTGTCAAGCGGAAAGACCTACGAGCAGTACTTC,CASSVSSGKTYEQYF
TRBV24-1,NA,14,TRBJ2-1,NA,TGTGCCACCAGTGATTTCCCCCTCCCGGAGCGGCAGTTCTTC,CATSDFPLPERQFF
TRBV9,TRBD2,15,TRBJ2-1,NA,TGTGCCAGCAGCCCGAGCGGGAGTTCGAACAATGAGCAGTTCTTC,CASSPSGSSNNEQFF
TRBV27,NA,12,TRBJ2-7,many,TGTGCCAGCAGTATGGACGGTTACGAGCAGTACTTC,CASSMDGYEQYF
TRBV7-9,TRBD2,15,TRBJ2-1,many,TGTGCCAGCAGGCACACGGGACTAGCGGGAGATGAGCAGTTCTTC,CASRHTGLAGDEQFF
TRBV2,NA,12,TRBJ1-6,few,TGTGCCAGCAGTCACAGGGTTTCACCCCTCCACTTT,CASSHRVSPLHF
TRBV29-1,TRBD1,11,TRBJ1-1,NA,TGCAGCTCTGAGGAGGGGGCTGGGGCTTTCTTT,CSSEEGAGAFF
TRBV12-3/TRBV12-4,NA,15,TRBJ2-1,few,TGTGCCAGCACCCACCGGGATCGCTTCCCGGATGAGCAGTTCTTC,CASTHRDRFPDEQFF
TRBV6-1,TRBD2,16,TRBJ2-5,many,TGTGCCAGCAGTCTAGGGACTAGCGGGAGTCGGGAGACCCAGTACTTC,CASSLGTSGSRETQYF
TRBV11-2,TRBD2,16,TRBJ2-7,NA,TGTGCCAGCAATTCCAAGGGAGCGGGAGTTCGGTACGAGCAGTACTTC,CASNSKGAGVRYEQYF
TRBV6-2/TRBV6-3,TRBD1,16,TRBJ1-1,NA,TGTGCCAGCAGTGGGGGGACAGGGACTATGAACACTGAAGCTTTCTTT,CASSGGTGTMNTEAFF
TRBV30,NA,12,TRBJ1-5,many,TGTGCCTGGAGCAACGGGGGAAAGCCCCAGCATTTT,CAWSNGGKPQHF
TRBV20-1,NA,12,TRBJ2-7,many,TGCAGCGCTGAGGGTAGCTCCTACGAGCAGTACTTC,CSAEGSSYEQYF
TRBV27,TRBD1,14,TRBJ2-4,many,TGTGCCAGCAGTTACCGACAGGGAGTAAACATTCAGTACTTC,CASSYRQGVNIQYF